The sequence of this T cell receptor (beta chain) was determined in a study of blood T cell repertoires in COVID-19. Participants' reported clinical history set cohort assignment. Methods used by the authors: By means of reference gene primer amplification, nucleated cell counts were estimated. The protocol was immunoSEQ multiplex PCR, while the TCRdb copy is restricted to in-frame clones and leaves out a portion. Clone size and the V and J calls come from that table; the DNA yielded D and trimming. The sample consists of 210,000 or so clones, 83% of them appearing once. CDR3 length: 15 residues. Trimming at V came to 4 bases and at J to 6 bases, leaving 10 bases not matched to a gene.

The sequenced material came from PBMCs or T cells enriched from blood (not recorded which). V is TRBV5-3 and J is TRBJ2-7, with 10 bases aligning to TRBD2. Being an ORF, TRBV5-3 has a function that is uncertain. This receptor was taken from a woman aged 45-59 years who had been exposed to COVID-19. The CDR3 loop is CARSALAGGGREQYF. For the CDR3, the DNA is TGTGCCAGAAGCGCTTTAGCGGGGGGCGGTCGCGAGCAGTACTTC.